Following are 23 T cell receptor beta chains from one sample sequenced in a study of control samples from healthy donors and cancer patients. Some clones are missing from TCRdb's copy, which holds only in-frame ones; the method was immunoSEQ multiplex PCR. The sample records roughly 100,000 clones, under 90% being singletons. What was sequenced was blood. The receptors stem from a woman between 45 and 65 years old in good health.

The chain combines TRBV3-1 (or the pseudogene TRBV3-2) with TRBJ1-5, with TRBD1 matching 10 bases. Germline CDR1 LGHDT, CDR2 YNNKEL (reference sequence). V lost 3 bases, J lost 8 bases, and 10 bases stayed unmatched. The CDR3 totals 16 residues. In nucleotides, the CDR3 is TGTGCCAGCAGCCAGGGCGGATGGGACAGGGGAGAGCCCCAGCATTTT. Translation: CASSQGGWDRGEPQHF.

A few counts support this clone. The chain is built from TRBV5-1 and TRBJ1-1, with D perhaps matching TRBD1 (5 bases). Trimming left V 1 base short and J 4 bases short, with 14 bases between. This CDR3 has 15 residues. Germline lookup yields CDR1 SGHRS and CDR2 YFSETQ. DNA for the CDR3: TGCGCCAGCAGCTTGAATGGGGACGCCGGCACTGAAGCTTTCTTT. Its translation: CASSLNGDAGTEAFF.

This clone appeared a single time. The CDR3: CASSQDGRGYTF. CDR3 nucleotide sequence: TGTGCCAGCAGCCAAGATGGGCGTGGCTACACCTTC. The genes are TRBV4-2 and TRBJ1-2; no clear D gene. The V and J ends lost 0 bases and 7 bases respectively, with 6 bases between them. Per the germline V gene, CDR1 is LGHNA and CDR2 is YNFKEQ. The CDR3 is 12 residues long.

The V gene is TRBV7-2, the J gene TRBJ1-5, with TRBD1 identical over 7 bases. CDR3 length: 15 amino acids. V lost 1 base and J lost 5; bases outside the gene matches: 5. Per the germline V gene, CDR1 is SGHTA and CDR2 is FQGNSA. The CDR3 is CASSLDRGTDQPQHF. The CDR3 DNA reads TGTGCCAGCAGCTTAGATCGGGGGACAGATCAGCCCCAGCATTTT.

The chain employs TRBV6-5 and TRBJ1-6; D is possibly TRBD1 (6 bases). CDR3 length equals 15 residues. The V end was cut by 0 bases, the J end by 9 bases, with 12 bases between. From germline, CDR1 is MNHEY and CDR2 SVGAGI. The CDR3 spells CASSYSNRVSSPLHF. Written as DNA, the CDR3 is TGTGCCAGCAGTTACTCGAACAGGGTCAGTTCACCCCTCCACTTT.

This chain connects TRBV3-1 (or the pseudogene TRBV3-2) to TRBJ1-6; D remains ambiguous. This CDR3 is built from 13 residues. The germline CDR1 and CDR2 sequences are LGHDT and YNNKEL (reference sequence). V dropped 2 bases and J dropped 5 bases, with 4 bases sitting between them. This CDR3 is CASSQFDNSPLHF. CDR3 in DNA: TGTGCCAGCAGCCAATTCGATAATTCACCCCTCCACTTT.

This chain connects TRBV7-2 to TRBJ2-3, with D tentatively TRBD1 (6 bases). V lost 2 bases and J lost 5, with 14 bases in between. Per the germline V gene, CDR1 is SGHTA and CDR2 is FQGNSA. This CDR3 comprises 15 residues. The CDR3 DNA reads as TGTGCCAGCAGCTTACCGGTGGGGGCAGTAGATACGCAGTATTTT. Translating gives CASSLPVGAVDTQYF.

The chain combines TRBV20-1 with TRBJ2-5; D gene uncertain. The length of the CDR3 is 11 residues. The V end was cut by 7 bases, the J end by 5 bases, with 11 bases between. Germline V CDR1 and CDR2: DFQATT, SNEGSKA (reference sequence). CDR3: CSVHEVETQYF. The CDR3 DNA reads TGCAGTGTTCATGAAGTGGAGACCCAGTACTTC.

The chain uses TRBV19 and TRBJ1-2; D is undetermined. The CDR3 is 11 residues long. CDR1 and CDR2 (germline): LNHDA, SQIVND (reference sequence). Trimming took off 6 bases at V and 4 bases at J, with 6 bases between the two ends. CDR3 sequence: CASRATYGYTF. The CDR3 coding sequence is TGTGCCAGTAGGGCCACCTATGGCTACACCTTC.

This clone has just a few counts. The CDR3 protein is CASSLTRLNTEAFF. Written as DNA, the CDR3 is TGCGCCAGCAGCTTGACGAGGCTAAACACTGAAGCTTTCTTT. The rearrangement joins TRBV5-1 to TRBJ1-1; D ambiguous. The length of the CDR3 is 14 residues. Trimming took 1 base from V and 2 from J, leaving 9 bases between them. The germline CDR1 and CDR2 sequences are SGHRS and YFSETQ.

The chain uses TRBV6-6 and TRBJ1-2, with D uncertain. The germline V and J ends were trimmed by 3 bases and 0 bases, with 14 bases remaining between them. Germline CDR1 reads MNHNY; CDR2 reads SVGAGI (reference sequence). CDR3 size: 16 residues. CDR3 residues: CASSYRQDPTNYGYTF. The CDR3 DNA is TGTGCCAGCAGTTATCGGCAGGACCCTACTAACTATGGCTACACCTTC.

This clone was picked up one time. In DNA form, the CDR3 reads TGTGCCAGCAGTTTTCGCGGACTAGCGGGGGACACCGGGGAGCTGTTTTTT. This gives the protein CASSFRGLAGDTGELFF. The V gene is TRBV27, the J gene TRBJ2-2; 13 positions agree with TRBD2. Germline V gives CDR1 MNHEY, CDR2 SMNVEV (reference sequence). The length of the CDR3 is 17 residues. Trimming removed 3 bases from V and 3 bases from J; junction bases left unmatched: 4.

This clone was picked up one time. The J gene is TRBJ1-4, the V gene TRBV2; TRBD1 matches at 9 bases. The CDR3 spans 17 residues. Germline assignment: CDR1 SNHLY and CDR2 FYNNEI. V lost 0 bases and J lost 8; bases outside the gene matches: 10. CDR3 coding DNA: TGTGCCAGCAGTGAAGCGCTTCAGGGGACAGGGCTCGAAAAACTGTTTTTT. It specifies CASSEALQGTGLEKLFF. The variable domain in full, completed from reference TRBV2 and TRBJ1-4, reads EPEVTQTPSHQVTQMGQEVILRCVPISNHLYFYWYRQILGQKVEFLVSFYNNEISEKSEIFDDQFSVERPDGSNFTLKIRSTKLEDSAMYFCASSEALQGTGLEKLFFGSGTQLSVL.

This clone was detected only a few times. The rearrangement links TRBV12-5 to TRBJ2-1, with TRBD1 matching 8 bases. Germline trimming cut 3 bases from V and 0 bases from J; bases unmatched to any gene: 16. Germline V gene data show CDR1 as LGHNT and CDR2 as FRNRAP. The CDR3 loop spans 20 amino acids. The CDR3 DNA is TGTGCTAGTGGTTTACGCTCACAGGGGGATCCGCTTAGCTCCTACAATGAGCAGTTCTTC. Protein sequence: CASGLRSQGDPLSSYNEQFF.

The chain has TRBV6-1 and TRBJ2-1; TRBD2 might be the D (5 bases). CDR3 size: 17 residues. V gave up 0 bases and J gave up 0 bases, with 12 bases separating them. Germline V gives CDR1 MNHNS, CDR2 SASEGT. Here the CDR3 DNA reads TGTGCCAGCAGTGAAGCGAGCGGCCTGAGCTCCTACAATGAGCAGTTCTTC. Translation gives CASSEASGLSSYNEQFF.

The CDR3 here is CASSPLHRDRVASYEQYF. The CDR3 DNA is TGTGCCAGCAGCCCCCTCCACCGGGACAGGGTGGCATCCTACGAGCAGTACTTC. This sequence joins TRBV5-5 and TRBJ2-7, with 9 bases that match TRBD1. CDR1 is SGHKS and CDR2 is YYEKEE in the germline V gene (reference sequence). The ends lost 4 bases at V and 1 base at J; junction bases unmatched: 15. This CDR3 has 18 residues.

This chain connects TRBV25-1 to TRBJ2-7; TRBD1 matches at 10 bases. From germline, CDR1 is MGHDK and CDR2 SYGVNS. V shed 3 bases, J shed 2 bases, and the junction held 7 bases outside the gene matches. The CDR3 totals 16 residues. The CDR3 nucleotides are TGTGCCAGCAGTGACCTTCCGGGACAGGGGACCTACGAGCAGTACTTC. Its translation is CASSDLPGQGTYEQYF.

This rearrangement joins TRBV14 to TRBJ1-1; 7 nucleotides match TRBD1. V dropped 2 bases and J dropped 8; count of bases not matched to a gene: 5. Germline V CDR1 and CDR2: SGHDN, FVKESK. CDR3 length: 13 amino acids. The CDR3: CASSQPGQIEAFF. In nucleotides, the CDR3 is TGTGCCAGCAGCCAACCGGGACAGATAGAAGCTTTCTTT.

The V gene is TRBV18, the J gene TRBJ1-2, with 8 bases that match TRBD1. This CDR3 contains 14 residues. CDR1 and CDR2 from the germline V gene are KGHSH and LQKENI. V dropped 0 bases and J dropped 6; count of bases not matched to a gene: 3. CDR3 in DNA: TGTGCCAGCTCACCACCGTTGACAGGGGATGGCTACACCTTC. It codes for CASSPPLTGDGYTF.

J is TRBJ1-4 and V is TRBV18; a weak D match, TRBD1 (5 bases). The CDR3 covers 15 residues. Germline V CDR1 and CDR2: KGHSH, LQKENI. V lost 3 bases to trimming and J lost 5 bases, with 13 bases between them. The CDR3, as DNA: TGTGCCAGCTCACCCCCGGGACTGCTAAATGAAAAACTGTTTTTT. Translated, it gives CASSPPGLLNEKLFF.

The chain employs TRBV30 and TRBJ1-5; a possible D gene is TRBD1 (6 bases). V shed 0 bases and J shed 5 bases, with 8 bases lying between them. CDR3 length equals 13 residues. CDR1 and CDR2 from the germline V gene are GTSNPN and SVGIG (reference sequence). The CDR3 nucleotides read TGTGCCTGGAGTGTACAGGGTTATCAGCCCCAGCATTTT. Its protein is CAWSVQGYQPQHF.

With regard to this clone: At the DNA level, this CDR3 is encoded by other sequences in the same sample as well. V gene TRBV5-5 combines with J gene TRBJ1-5; D is uncertain. This CDR3 has 15 amino acids. Trimming took off 0 bases at V and 0 bases at J, with 7 bases between the two ends. Looked up from germline, CDR1 is SGHKS and CDR2 is YYEKEE (reference sequence). CDR3 DNA sequence: TGTGCCAGCAGCTTGGAGGCGCCTAGCAATCAGCCCCAGCATTTT. Amino acids: CASSLEAPSNQPQHF.

V usage is TRBV10-3 and J usage is TRBJ2-5; 8 bases align to TRBD2. Trimming cost V 2 bases and J 5 bases; bases outside gene matches: 7. The CDR3 totals 15 residues. Per germline, CDR1 ENHRY and CDR2 SYGVKD. The CDR3 DNA sequence: TGTGCCATCAGTGAGAGAGCGGGAGTTGGCGAGACCCAGTACTTC. It yields the protein CAISERAGVGETQYF.